This TCR beta chain is from a study of T cell responses to AZD1222 COVID-19 vaccine. CDR1 is LNHDA and CDR2 is SQIVND in the germline V gene (reference sequence). CDR3 length: 15 amino acids. Trimming left V 2 bases short and J 4 bases short, with 11 bases between. Whole-study results and caveats: White British donors predominated, females outnumbered males, and clonal diversity was possibly underestimated. Spike-spanning, vaccine-associated CD4 TCRs were dominant at 160-218 and 743-854. The peak T cell response came first, and repertoires were sampled only after it.

Concerning this clone: Its specificity is not known.

Repertoires were generated with immunoSEQ multiplex PCR, while TCRdb's copy carries only in-frame clones and drops some. This sample yields around 99,000 clones, of which 70% to 90% are seen a single time; 4.8% belongs to the top ten. The material sequenced was peripheral blood, taken 28 days after the second AZD1222 dose. This receptor was taken from an adult who received the AZD1222 COVID-19 vaccine. The V and J genes are TRBV19 and TRBJ2-2; D is uncertain. The CDR3 region is CASSIRGRGTGELFF. DNA of the CDR3: TGTGCCAGTAGTATAAGAGGTCGCGGCACCGGGGAGCTGTTTTTT. Drawing the rest from reference TRBV19 and TRBJ2-2, the complete variable domain is DGGITQSPKYLFRKEGQNVTLSCEQNLNHDAMYWYRQDPGQGLRLIYYSQIVNDFQKGDIAEGYSVSREKKESFPLTVTSAQKNPTAFYLCASSIRGRGTGELFFGEGSRLTVL.